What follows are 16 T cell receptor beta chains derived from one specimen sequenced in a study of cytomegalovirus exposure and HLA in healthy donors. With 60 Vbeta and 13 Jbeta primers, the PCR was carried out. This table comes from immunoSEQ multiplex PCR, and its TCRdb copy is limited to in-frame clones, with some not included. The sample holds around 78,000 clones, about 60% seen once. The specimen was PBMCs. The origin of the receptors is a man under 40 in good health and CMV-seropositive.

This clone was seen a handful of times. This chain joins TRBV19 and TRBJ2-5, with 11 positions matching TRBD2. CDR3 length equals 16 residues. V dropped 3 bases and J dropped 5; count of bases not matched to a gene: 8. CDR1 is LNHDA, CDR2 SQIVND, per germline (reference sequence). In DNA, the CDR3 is TGTGCCAGTAGTATCCGTAGCGGGGGGGCCGGGGAGACCCAGTACTTC. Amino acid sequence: CASSIRSGGAGETQYF.

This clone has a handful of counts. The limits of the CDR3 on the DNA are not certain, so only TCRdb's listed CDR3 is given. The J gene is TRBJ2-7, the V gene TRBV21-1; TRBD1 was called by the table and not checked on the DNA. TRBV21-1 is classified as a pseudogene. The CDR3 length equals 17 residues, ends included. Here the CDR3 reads CASSKAFGQGSSYEQYF.

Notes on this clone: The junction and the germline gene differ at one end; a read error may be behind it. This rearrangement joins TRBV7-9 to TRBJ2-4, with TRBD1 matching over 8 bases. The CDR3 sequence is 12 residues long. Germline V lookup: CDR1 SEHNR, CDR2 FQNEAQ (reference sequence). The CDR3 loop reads CASSLATGEVDF. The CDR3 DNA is TGTGCCAGCAGCTTAGCGACAGGGGAGGTTGACTTC.

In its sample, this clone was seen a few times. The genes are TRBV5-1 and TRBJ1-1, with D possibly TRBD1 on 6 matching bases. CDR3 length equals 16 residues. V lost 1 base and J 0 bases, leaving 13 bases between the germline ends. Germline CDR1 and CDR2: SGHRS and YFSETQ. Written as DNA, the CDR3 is TGCGCCAGCAGCTTGAGGGGCAGGGGCATGAACACTGAAGCTTTCTTT. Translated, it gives CASSLRGRGMNTEAFF.

CDR3 loop: CATSIQRGAGEYF. Here the CDR3 DNA reads TGTGCCACCTCGATCCAACGGGGGGCTGGGGAGTACTTC. This chain joins TRBV27 and TRBJ2-7; possibly TRBD2 for D (7 bases). There are 13 residues in the CDR3. Germline lookup yields CDR1 MNHEY and CDR2 SMNVEV (reference sequence). The V end lost 10 bases, the J end lost 11 bases, and 24 bases lay between the germline ends.

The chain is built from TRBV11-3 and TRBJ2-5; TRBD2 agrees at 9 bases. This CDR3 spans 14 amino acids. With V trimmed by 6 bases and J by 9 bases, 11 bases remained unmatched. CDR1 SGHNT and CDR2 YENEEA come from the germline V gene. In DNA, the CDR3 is TGTGCCAGCAGTACCCCGGGACTAGCCCTCCCCCAGTACTTC. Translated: CASSTPGLALPQYF.

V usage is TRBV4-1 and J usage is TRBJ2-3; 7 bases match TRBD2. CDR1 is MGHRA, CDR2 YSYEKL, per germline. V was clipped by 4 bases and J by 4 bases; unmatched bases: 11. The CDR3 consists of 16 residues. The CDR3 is CASSLEKRDGADTQYF. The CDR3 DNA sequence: TGCGCCAGCAGCCTAGAAAAGCGGGACGGAGCAGATACGCAGTATTTT.

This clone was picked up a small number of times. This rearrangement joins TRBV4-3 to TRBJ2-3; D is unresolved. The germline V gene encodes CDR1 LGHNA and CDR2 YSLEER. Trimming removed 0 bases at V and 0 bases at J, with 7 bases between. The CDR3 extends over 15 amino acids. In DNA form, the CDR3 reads TGCGCCAGCAGCCAAGATAGGAGAAGCACAGATACGCAGTATTTT. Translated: CASSQDRRSTDTQYF.

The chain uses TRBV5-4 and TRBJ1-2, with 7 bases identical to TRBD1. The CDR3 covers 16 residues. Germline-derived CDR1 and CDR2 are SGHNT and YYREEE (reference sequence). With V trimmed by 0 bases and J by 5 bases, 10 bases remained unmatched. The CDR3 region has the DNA TGTGCCAGCAGCTTGGGGGCAGGGGCAGGGGGATATGGCTACACCTTC. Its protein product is CASSLGAGAGGYGYTF.

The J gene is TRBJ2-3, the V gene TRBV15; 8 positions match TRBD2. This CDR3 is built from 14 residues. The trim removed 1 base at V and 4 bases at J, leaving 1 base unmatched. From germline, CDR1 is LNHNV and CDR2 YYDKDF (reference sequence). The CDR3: CATSRAGGPDTQYF. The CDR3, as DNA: TGTGCCACCAGCAGAGCGGGGGGGCCAGATACGCAGTATTTT.

CDR3 nucleotide sequence: TGCAGTGCTTTCGACAGCTATGGCTACACCTTC. Protein sequence: CSAFDSYGYTF. V and J are TRBV20-1 and TRBJ1-2; tentatively, D is TRBD1 (5 bases). V shed 5 bases and J shed 4 bases, with 8 bases lying between them. CDR3 length: 11 amino acids. Per germline, CDR1 DFQATT and CDR2 SNEGSKA (reference sequence).

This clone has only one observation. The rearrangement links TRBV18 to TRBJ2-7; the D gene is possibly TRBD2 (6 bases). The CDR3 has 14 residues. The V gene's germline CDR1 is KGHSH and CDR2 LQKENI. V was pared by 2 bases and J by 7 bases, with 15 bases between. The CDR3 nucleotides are TGTGCCAGCTCACCATCAGGCGGGATATTGGAGCAGTACTTC. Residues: CASSPSGGILEQYF.

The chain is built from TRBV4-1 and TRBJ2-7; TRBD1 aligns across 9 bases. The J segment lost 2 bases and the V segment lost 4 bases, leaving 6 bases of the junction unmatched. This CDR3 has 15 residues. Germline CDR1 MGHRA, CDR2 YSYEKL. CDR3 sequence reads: CASSLSRDRAYEQYF. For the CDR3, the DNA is TGCGCCAGCAGCCTAAGCCGGGACAGGGCCTACGAGCAGTACTTC.

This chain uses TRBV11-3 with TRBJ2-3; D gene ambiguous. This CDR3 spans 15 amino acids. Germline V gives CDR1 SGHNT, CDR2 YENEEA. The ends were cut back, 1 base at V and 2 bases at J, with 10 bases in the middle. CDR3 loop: CASSLAPRDTDTQYF. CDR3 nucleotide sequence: TGTGCCAGCAGCTTAGCCCCCCGAGACACAGATACGCAGTATTTT.

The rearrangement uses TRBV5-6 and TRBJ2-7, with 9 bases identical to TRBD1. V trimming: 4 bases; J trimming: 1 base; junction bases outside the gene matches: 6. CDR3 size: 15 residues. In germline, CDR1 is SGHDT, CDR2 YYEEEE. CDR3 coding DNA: TGTGCCAGCAGCCGGGGGACAGGGCAGTCCTACGAGCAGTACTTC. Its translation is CASSRGTGQSYEQYF. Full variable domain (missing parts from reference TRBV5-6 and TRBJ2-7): DAGVTQSPTHLIKTRGQQVTLRCSPKSGHDTVSWYQQALGQGPQFIFQYYEEEERQRGNFPDRFSGHQFPNYSSELNVNALLLGDSALYLCASSRGTGQSYEQYFGPGTRLTVT.

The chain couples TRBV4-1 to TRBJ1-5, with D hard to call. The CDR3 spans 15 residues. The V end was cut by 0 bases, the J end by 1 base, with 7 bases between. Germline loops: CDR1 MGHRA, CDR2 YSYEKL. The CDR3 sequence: CASSQDNLSNQPQHF. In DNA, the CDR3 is TGCGCCAGCAGCCAAGATAACTTGAGCAATCAGCCCCAGCATTTT.